The clone carrying this T cell receptor beta chain was seen just once. Per the original methods: Estimation of nucleated cell counts was performed using reference gene primer amplification. Sequencing was performed with immunoSEQ multiplex PCR; in TCRdb, only in-frame clones are kept and a portion is missing. V and J calls and clone size follow that table, whereas D and trimming were derived from the DNA. Here the sample spans 95,000 to 120,000 clones, around 89% being singletons. The entry originates in a study of blood T cell repertoires in COVID-19. The CDR3 runs 14 residues. V lost 7 bases and J 4 bases, leaving 13 bases between the germline ends. Germline values: CDR1 SEHNR, CDR2 FQNEAQ (reference sequence).

This clonotype was obtained from a woman between 50 and 59 years old with acute or convalescent COVID-19. The gene calls are TRBV7-9 and TRBJ1-4; D possibly corresponds to TRBD1 (6 bases). Input material: peripheral blood. Written as DNA, the CDR3 is TGTGCCAGCATCCCCGGGGGGCTTAATGAAAAACTGTTTTTT. Translated, it gives CASIPGGLNEKLFF.